These T cell receptor beta chains were read from a single sample in a study of identical twins. TCRdb recomputed calls from the 5' RACE reads with MiXCR, one row per CDR3 protein. The data contain roughly 190,000 distinct CDR3 sequences, less than 20% of them singletons. These data were also filed under a second study, of T cells expressing NK-cell markers.

The specimen was CD8+ T cells sorted from blood. The receptors were sampled from a woman under 30 in good health. Both conserved end residues are part of each CDR3. D genes are given only for firm matches. Clone size is not always given. Where it is, it says once, few, many or a class for expanded clones.

J,size,D,V,CDR3,DNA
TRBJ2-5,many,-,TRBV11-2,CASSLEQETQYF,TGTGCCAGCAGCTTAGAGCAAGAGACCCAGTACTTC
TRBJ1-2,-,-,TRBV29-1,CSVDLTGNYGYTF,TGCAGCGTTGACCTTACCGGGAACTATGGCTACACCTTC
TRBJ1-3,-,-,TRBV27,CASSLARVGNTIYF,TGTGCCAGCAGTTTAGCCAGGGTTGGAAACACCATATATTTT
TRBJ2-1,-,TRBD2,TRBV6-2/TRBV6-3,CASSPGGRASNNEQFF,TGTGCCAGCAGCCCCGGCGGGAGGGCTTCTAACAATGAGCAGTTCTTC
TRBJ2-7,-,-,TRBV11-3,CASSLAQTGPYEQYF,TGTGCCAGCAGCTTAGCCCAGACAGGACCCTACGAGCAGTACTTC
TRBJ1-5,few,TRBD1,TRBV9,CASSPTGDNQPQHF,TGTGCCAGCAGCCCGACAGGGGACAATCAGCCCCAGCATTTT
TRBJ2-1,-,-,TRBV12-3/TRBV12-4,CATTSGEFSNF,TGTGCCACCACCTCTGGGGAGTTCAGTAACTTC
TRBJ2-3,many,-,TRBV20-1,CSARDQGPDTQYF,TGCAGTGCTAGAGACCAAGGGCCAGATACGCAGTATTTT
TRBJ2-5,once,-,TRBV19,CASSIDETGDQETQYF,TGTGCCAGTAGTATAGATGAGACAGGAGACCAAGAGACCCAGTACTTC
TRBJ2-7,few,-,TRBV7-3,CASSRDKSYEQYF,TGTGCCAGCAGCCGGGACAAGTCCTACGAGCAGTACTTC
TRBJ2-7,-,-,TRBV27,CASSLSSASYEQYF,TGTGCCAGCAGTTTATCTAGCGCCTCCTACGAGCAGTACTTC
TRBJ2-5,many,-,TRBV12-3/TRBV12-4,CASFGPDGTQYF,TGTGCCAGCTTTGGCCCCGACGGGACCCAGTACTTC
TRBJ2-1,few,TRBD2,TRBV2,CASTAGVSYNEQFF,TGTGCCAGCACAGCGGGAGTCTCCTACAATGAGCAGTTCTTC
TRBJ2-7,few,TRBD1,TRBV5-1,CASSLGRGLNEQYF,TGCGCCAGCAGCTTGGGTAGGGGGCTGAACGAGCAGTACTTC
TRBJ2-2,few,TRBD2,TRBV4-2,CASSQVGGGAVDGELFF,TGTGCCAGCAGCCAAGTTGGCGGGGGGGCCGTCGACGGGGAGCTGTTTTTT
TRBJ2-7,few,-,TRBV25-1,CASSDIHGSASGEQYF,TGTGCCAGCAGTGATATTCACGGGAGCGCGTCCGGCGAGCAGTACTTC
TRBJ2-7,few,-,TRBV10-3,CAISESGTVTYEQYF,TGTGCCATCAGTGAGTCAGGGACTGTGACCTACGAGCAGTACTTC
TRBJ1-1,-,-,TRBV12-3/TRBV12-4,CASSHNAGGTEAFF,TGTGCCAGCAGTCACAACGCCGGGGGGACTGAAGCTTTCTTT
TRBJ2-7,few,-,TRBV12-3/TRBV12-4,CASSLNGEQYF,TGTGCCAGCAGTTTAAACGGGGAGCAGTACTTC
TRBJ2-5,-,-,TRBV19,CASSISYQETQYF,TGTGCCAGTAGTATTTCGTACCAAGAGACCCAGTACTTC
TRBJ2-3,-,-,TRBV7-9,CASSKQNPSTDTQYF,TGTGCCAGCAGCAAACAAAACCCATCCACAGATACGCAGTATTTT
TRBJ2-1,-,-,TRBV10-3,CAISEPTNTQRREQFF,TGTGCCATCAGTGAGCCTACTAACACCCAAAGGAGGGAGCAGTTCTTC
TRBJ2-7,-,TRBD2,TRBV6-5,CASSYPAGGSYEQYF,TGTGCCAGCAGTTACCCGGCGGGGGGGTCCTACGAGCAGTACTTC
TRBJ2-7,-,-,TRBV20-1,CSARWEEQYF,TGCAGTGCTAGGTGGGAGGAGCAGTACTTC
TRBJ1-2,many,-,TRBV11-2,CASSLDAGVHGYTF,TGTGCCAGCAGCTTAGATGCGGGGGTCCATGGCTACACCTTC
TRBJ2-2,-,-,TRBV5-6,CASSPYVEFRGELFF,TGTGCCAGCAGCCCCTACGTGGAATTTAGGGGGGAGCTGTTTTTT
TRBJ2-2,-,-,TRBV10-3,CAISETWNGELFF,TGTGCCATCAGTGAGACGTGGAACGGGGAGCTGTTTTTT
TRBJ2-3,few,TRBD2,TRBV10-3,CAIKAGADDTQYF,TGTGCCATCAAGGCGGGAGCGGATGATACGCAGTATTTT
TRBJ2-1,many,-,TRBV7-9,CASTPAREPYNEQFF,TGTGCCAGCACCCCGGCGCGCGAGCCATACAATGAGCAGTTCTTC
TRBJ2-1,-,TRBD2,TRBV30,CAWSVSAGGRNEQFF,TGTGCCTGGAGTGTGTCGGCGGGAGGGAGGAATGAGCAGTTCTTC
TRBJ2-7,-,-,TRBV2,CASVQGRYEQYF,TGTGCCAGCGTGCAGGGGAGGTACGAGCAGTACTTC
TRBJ2-7,few,-,TRBV15,CATSGGQNYEQYF,TGTGCCACCTCCGGTGGACAGAACTACGAGCAGTACTTC
TRBJ2-5,-,-,TRBV9,CASSVVEGTETQYF,TGTGCCAGCAGCGTAGTAGAAGGGACGGAGACCCAGTACTTC
TRBJ2-7,-,-,TRBV12-5,CASGEGWVAGGTYEQYF,TGTGCTAGTGGCGAGGGATGGGTTGCTGGCGGGACCTACGAGCAGTACTTC
TRBJ1-2,-,-,TRBV9,CASSSQFGYTF,TGTGCCAGCAGCTCCCAATTTGGCTACACCTTC
TRBJ2-5,-,-,TRBV3-1,CASSQEAGQLVQETQYF,TGTGCCAGCAGCCAAGAAGCCGGGCAACTAGTCCAAGAGACCCAGTACTTC
TRBJ2-7,few,TRBD2,TRBV11-2,CASSSQRGPGYEQYF,TGTGCCAGCAGCTCACAGCGGGGACCTGGTTACGAGCAGTACTTC
TRBJ2-5,-,-,TRBV7-9,CASRWGSQETQYF,TGTGCCAGCAGGTGGGGCAGCCAAGAGACCCAGTACTTC
TRBJ2-1,few,TRBD2,TRBV9,CASSPSLLLAPYNEQFF,TGTGCCAGCAGCCCAAGCCTTCTACTAGCGCCCTACAATGAGCAGTTCTTC
TRBJ2-7,-,-,TRBV7-9,CASRQGETYEQYF,TGTGCCAGCAGACAGGGAGAGACCTACGAGCAGTACTTC